This T cell receptor beta chain was sequenced during a study of T cells in Graves' hyperthyroidism and ophthalmopathy. A word on this clonotype: The antigen remains undetermined.

There were TCR beta CDR3 regions amplified from RNA transcripts. Initially, a first-round RT-PCR of the TCR CDR3 employed the HTBI primer set. Each CDR3 protein gets one entry after TCRdb re-called the multiplex PCR reads with MiXCR. The table has approximately 430,000 distinct CDR3 sequences, about 14% seen once. Cells are PBMCs isolated from around 9.4 ml of fresh blood. Study-wide results and limits: Stable hyperthyroidism and ophthalmopathy were separated using 13 V-J signatures. Blood also held most thyroid clonotypes expanded beyond 0.001.

Trimming cost V 2 bases and J 3 bases; bases outside gene matches: 10. From germline, CDR1 is KGHSH and CDR2 LQKENI. The CDR3 runs 17 residues. The material sequenced was blood. The chain has TRBV18 and TRBJ2-4; 7 bases agree with TRBD1. This clonotype was obtained from a man aged 18-30 years with Graves' ophthalmopathy. CDR3 sequence reads: CASSPNRGQEGKNIQYF. The DNA for the CDR3 is TGTGCCAGCTCACCAAATAGGGGGCAGGAAGGCAAAAACATTCAGTACTTC. The full variable domain, completed using reference TRBV18 and TRBJ2-4, is NAGVMQNPRHLVRRRGQEARLRCSPMKGHSHVYWYRQLPEEGLKFMVYLQKENIIDESGMPKERFSAEFPKEGPSILRIQQVVRGDSAAYFCASSPNRGQEGKNIQYFGAGTRLSVL.